This is a list of T cell receptor beta chains from one sample in a study of vaccination and CD4 T cells after COVID-19. MiXCR, run by TCRdb on the PCR reads, gives a single entry per CDR3 protein. The table records about 25,000 distinct CDR3 sequences, less than 40% of them present only once. For these TCRs, the target antigens are not known. The sequencing used CD4+ T cells from blood, cultured in vitro, collected about 7 months after SARS-CoV-2 vaccination. The receptor set was obtained from a human donor who had recovered from COVID-19. Both conserved end residues are part of each CDR3. D genes are given only for firm matches. Rows give clone size only sometimes, using once, few, many, or a class for an expanded clone.

cdr3_aa cdr3_nt j_call cdr3_length v_call d_call clone_size
CSARDREYEQYF TGCAGTGCTAGAGACAGGGAGTACGAGCAGTACTTC TRBJ2-7 12 TRBV20-1 NA few
CASSVRTSYEQYF TGTGCCAGCAGTGTCCGGACGAGCTACGAGCAGTACTTC TRBJ2-7 13 TRBV28 NA few
CSARGLATDTQYF TGCAGTGCTAGGGGGCTAGCGACAGATACGCAGTATTTT TRBJ2-3 13 TRBV20-1 NA few
CASSPRQGSDYGYTF TGCGCCAGCAGCCCCAGACAGGGCTCGGACTATGGCTACACCTTC TRBJ1-2 15 TRBV4-1 TRBD1 few
CASSYPGQANEQFF TGTGCCAGCAGTTACCCGGGGCAGGCCAATGAGCAGTTCTTC TRBJ2-1 14 TRBV6-5 NA NA
CASTRTVSAYEQYF TGTGCCAGCACCCGGACAGTTTCGGCCTACGAGCAGTACTTC TRBJ2-7 14 TRBV6-1 NA NA
CASSSRTGDYGYTF TGTGCCAGCAGTTCCCGGACAGGGGACTATGGCTACACCTTC TRBJ1-2 14 TRBV6-5 TRBD1 medium-sized
CATSALGYGGSDTQYF TGTGCCACCAGTGCCCTTGGCTACGGCGGATCAGATACGCAGTATTTT TRBJ2-3 16 TRBV24-1 NA NA
CASSLVSGTDNEQFF TGTGCCAGCAGCTTGGTTAGCGGGACCGACAATGAGCAGTTCTTC TRBJ2-1 15 TRBV5-4 TRBD2 NA
CASSEMTQYF TGTGCCAGCAGTGAAATGACCCAGTACTTC TRBJ2-5 10 TRBV2 NA few
CASSRLWASSYNEQFF TGTGCCAGCAGCCGCCTTTGGGCCAGCTCCTACAATGAGCAGTTCTTC TRBJ2-1 16 TRBV7-9 NA NA
CASSFPGPGISAQYF TGTGCCAGCAGCTTTCCGGGACCCGGAATATCGGCCCAGTACTTC TRBJ2-5 15 TRBV7-9 NA few
CASRTGELFF TGTGCCAGCAGGACCGGGGAGCTGTTTTTT TRBJ2-2 10 TRBV6-1 NA NA
CSARTSGSTDTQYF TGCAGTGCCAGGACTAGCGGGTCCACAGATACGCAGTATTTT TRBJ2-3 14 TRBV20-1 TRBD2 NA
CASSTAQETQHF TGCGCCAGCAGCACCGCCCAAGAGACCCAGCACTTC TRBJ2-5 12 TRBV5-1 NA NA
CASSETRNPPETQYF TGTGCCAGCAGCGAGACTAGGAACCCACCCGAGACCCAGTACTTC TRBJ2-5 15 TRBV7-2 NA many
CASSTRTGAYNSPLHF TGTGCCAGCAGCACCCGGACAGGGGCCTATAATTCACCCCTCCACTTT TRBJ1-6 16 TRBV5-4 TRBD1 NA
CASRREGGNFEQYF TGTGCCAGCAGGCGGGAGGGGGGGAACTTCGAGCAGTACTTC TRBJ2-7 14 TRBV28 TRBD2 NA
CSARRGITNYGYTF TGCAGTGCTAGGAGGGGGATTACTAACTATGGCTACACCTTC TRBJ1-2 14 TRBV20-1 NA few
CASSVLAGLFNEQFF TGTGCCAGCAGCGTTCTGGCGGGACTTTTCAATGAGCAGTTCTTC TRBJ2-1 15 TRBV7-2 NA few
CASSEGESHSPLHF TGTGCCAGCAGTGAAGGGGAGAGTCATTCACCCCTCCACTTT TRBJ1-6 14 TRBV6-1 NA few
CASSLAGAGTDTQYF TGTGCCAGCAGTTTAGCGGGAGCAGGCACAGATACGCAGTATTTT TRBJ2-3 15 TRBV6-5 TRBD2 few
CASSPDRGPDTQYF TGTGCCAGCAGCCCAGACAGGGGGCCAGATACGCAGTATTTT TRBJ2-3 14 TRBV7-2 TRBD1 NA
CSANPGPDTQYF TGCAGTGCTAACCCAGGTCCAGATACGCAGTATTTT TRBJ2-3 12 TRBV20-1 NA few
CASSGRLQETQYF TGTGCCAGCAGTGGACGGCTCCAAGAGACCCAGTACTTC TRBJ2-5 13 TRBV27 NA NA
CASQLVGEDTQYF TGCGCCAGCCAACTCGTGGGGGAAGATACGCAGTATTTT TRBJ2-3 13 TRBV4-1 NA NA
CASSYDRANTEAFF TGCGCCAGCAGCTACGACAGGGCTAACACTGAAGCTTTCTTT TRBJ1-1 14 TRBV5-1 TRBD1 once
CASSQTGRFGYGYTF TGCGCCAGCAGCCAGACAGGGCGGTTCGGCTATGGCTACACCTTC TRBJ1-2 15 TRBV4-3 TRBD1 NA
CASSPRKGPYEQYF TGTGCCAGCAGCCCCCGGAAGGGCCCGTACGAGCAGTACTTC TRBJ2-7 14 TRBV6-1 NA NA
CASSQDWGYTNSPLHF TGTGCCAGCAGCCAAGATTGGGGGTACACTAATTCACCCCTCCACTTT TRBJ1-6 16 TRBV14 NA NA
CASSPGGGGTEAFF TGTGCCAGCTCACCAGGGGGGGGAGGTACTGAAGCTTTCTTT TRBJ1-1 14 TRBV18 NA NA
CSARGPYEQYF TGCAGTGCCCGGGGACCCTACGAGCAGTACTTC TRBJ2-7 11 TRBV20-1 NA few
CSARGSVRTSGMGSYNEQFF TGCAGTGCTAGGGGTAGTGTTCGGACTAGCGGGATGGGCTCCTACAATGAGCAGTTCTTC TRBJ2-1 20 TRBV20-1 TRBD2 few
CSARKGQLNTEAFF TGCAGTGCTAGGAAGGGACAGCTGAACACTGAAGCTTTCTTT TRBJ1-1 14 TRBV20-1 TRBD1 few
CASRQSTEAFF TGTGCCAGTAGACAGAGCACTGAAGCTTTCTTT TRBJ1-1 11 TRBV19 NA NA
CAISESIGLEQFF TGTGCCATCAGTGAGTCGATTGGACTGGAGCAGTTCTTC TRBJ2-1 13 TRBV10-3 NA few
CASRKQGIGNQPQHF TGTGCCAGCAGAAAACAGGGGATTGGCAATCAGCCCCAGCATTTT TRBJ1-5 15 TRBV6-1 TRBD1 NA
CASSLRRGFYNEQFF TGTGCCAGCAGCTTGAGGCGGGGGTTCTACAATGAGCAGTTCTTC TRBJ2-1 15 TRBV11-3 TRBD2 NA
CASSRGARQPQHF TGTGCCAGCAGTAGGGGGGCTCGGCAGCCCCAGCATTTT TRBJ1-5 13 TRBV2 NA NA
CASSEVGGGYGYTF TGTGCCAGCAGTGAAGTGGGAGGAGGCTATGGCTACACCTTC TRBJ1-2 14 TRBV6-1 NA few
CASSVHGQTQETQYF TGTGCCAGCAGTGTTCACGGACAGACCCAAGAGACCCAGTACTTC TRBJ2-5 15 TRBV6-1 NA NA
CASSGRGTDTQYF TGTGCCAGCAGTGGCAGGGGAACTGATACGCAGTATTTT TRBJ2-3 13 TRBV6-2/TRBV6-3 NA NA
CASSLGPGGSTDTQYF TGTGCCAGCAGCTTAGGCCCCGGAGGGAGCACAGATACGCAGTATTTT TRBJ2-3 16 TRBV7-9 NA NA
CGGVAGNTGELFF TGCGGGGGGGTAGCGGGAAACACCGGGGAGCTGTTTTTT TRBJ2-2 13 TRBV20-1 TRBD2 few
CASSLTGSSDSPLHF TGTGCCAGCAGTTTAACAGGGTCGAGTGATTCACCCCTCCACTTT TRBJ1-6 15 TRBV27 NA many
CATRPGLAGDEQFF TGTGCCACCAGACCGGGACTAGCGGGAGATGAGCAGTTCTTC TRBJ2-1 14 TRBV24-1 TRBD2 few
CASSNGQLYEQYF TGCGCCAGCAGCAACGGACAGCTCTACGAGCAGTACTTC TRBJ2-7 13 TRBV4-1 NA NA
CASSFPPRLAGTKDEQFF TGTGCCAGCAGCTTTCCACCTAGACTAGCGGGAACCAAGGATGAGCAGTTCTTC TRBJ2-1 18 TRBV7-9 TRBD2 NA
CASSPGIITSNTEAFF TGTGCCAGCAGCCCCGGGATTATCACCTCGAACACTGAAGCTTTCTTT TRBJ1-1 16 TRBV7-9 NA NA
CASSYGFSKTETQYF TGTGCCAGCAGTTACGGGTTTAGCAAAACAGAGACCCAGTACTTC TRBJ2-5 15 TRBV6-2/TRBV6-3 NA few
CSAQREGATGELFF TGCAGTGCCCAGCGGGAGGGTGCGACCGGGGAGCTGTTTTTT TRBJ2-2 14 TRBV20-1 TRBD2 few
CSAPHSGGRKDTQYF TGCAGTGCCCCGCATTCGGGGGGGAGGAAAGATACGCAGTATTTT TRBJ2-3 15 TRBV20-1 TRBD2 few
CASSPQATGGVYGYTF TGTGCCAGCAGTCCCCAGGCTACAGGGGGCGTCTATGGCTACACCTTC TRBJ1-2 16 TRBV6-1 TRBD1 NA
CAMSTGDYQPQHF TGTGCCATGTCAACGGGGGACTATCAGCCCCAGCATTTT TRBJ1-5 13 TRBV10-3 NA few
CASSQFSGRLNEQYF TGCGCCAGCAGCCAATTTAGCGGGAGGCTCAACGAGCAGTACTTC TRBJ2-7 15 TRBV4-3 TRBD2 NA
CASTRAGTANSPLHF TGTGCCAGCACCAGAGCCGGGACAGCTAATTCACCCCTCCACTTT TRBJ1-6 15 TRBV27 TRBD1 NA